This note documents a single T cell receptor beta chain sequence. No antigen is known for it. These data belong to a study of beta chain features in type 1 diabetes. Study results and limitations: There was a possibility that cDNA sequencing over-represented cells with high TCR expression.

The V and J ends lost 2 bases and 4 bases, in that order; junction bases with no gene match: 4. The CDR3 length is 15 residues. Germline assignment: CDR1 MNHNS and CDR2 SASEGT. The sequenced template was cDNA made from the entire isolated RNA. The data were produced by immunoSEQ multiplex PCR, yet TCRdb's version contains in-frame clones alone and is incomplete. The table records about 40,000 clones, 49% of them present only once. Material: central memory CD4+ T cells from blood. This TCR was recovered from a woman between 18 and 30 years old in good health. The V gene is TRBV6-1, the J gene TRBJ2-1, with 8 bases aligning to TRBD2. CDR3 protein: CASSETSGRYNEQFF. The CDR3 coding sequence is TGTGCCAGCAGTGAAACTAGCGGAAGATACAATGAGCAGTTCTTC.